This TCR beta chain was identified during a study of T cell repertoires in cytomegalovirus infection. CDR1 and CDR2 (germline): SGHKS, YYEKEE (reference sequence). The CDR3 covers 18 residues. The germline V and J ends were trimmed by 3 bases and 3 bases, with 25 bases remaining between them. TCRdb re-derived calls from the reads in MiXCR, one entry per CDR3 protein. This table has about 900,000 distinct CDR3 sequences, under 40% appearing once. Concerning this clonotype: The antigen is undetermined.

The chain combines TRBV5-5 with TRBJ2-7; D may be TRBD2 (5 bases). The sequence was collected from a human donor in good health (CMV status not recorded). Some clones in this sample may be carry-over from other donors' samples. Source: cultured CD8+ T cells from PBMCs, taken from culture after CMV antigen stimulation. CDR3 residues: CASSSWFGQARDRYEQYF. CDR3 DNA sequence: TGTGCCAGCAGCTCCTGGTTTGGGCAGGCGAGGGATCGCTACGAGCAGTACTTC.